This TCR beta chain appears in the sequencing data of a study of identifying expanded T cells in peripheral blood. Study-wide results and caveats: Clone count variance between roughly 2-week samples rose with total template count. Differentially abundant clones: around 1.2 between replicates, about 16 at around 2 weeks, 19 to 20 at four.

The ends lost 3 bases at V and 1 base at J; junction bases unmatched: 4. The CDR3 covers 15 residues. In germline, CDR1 is MDHEN, CDR2 SYDVKM. This clone came up once. Its antigen is still unknown. Clones were sequenced by immunoSEQ multiplex PCR, and TCRdb holds only the in-frame ones, with some missing. The sample has 50,000 to 65,000 clones; roughly 90% are singletons. The origin of this receptor is a person aged 18-70 years in good health. This rearrangement joins TRBV28 to TRBJ1-2; 8 nucleotides align to TRBD1. The sequenced sample was blood. This chain's CDR3 is CASSFRDRSNYGYTF. The CDR3 DNA reads TGTGCCAGCAGTTTCCGGGACAGGAGTAACTATGGCTACACCTTC.